This TCR beta chain was obtained from a study of cytomegalovirus exposure and HLA in healthy donors. Unrecorded immune exposure was likely among donors, who were nominally healthy when sampled. The PCR ran on 60 Vbeta and 13 Jbeta primers. Clones were sequenced by immunoSEQ multiplex PCR, and TCRdb holds only the in-frame ones, with some missing. Of 150,000 to 200,000 clones in the sample, 80% to 90% were seen once. The CDR3 covers 14 residues. CDR1 is SGDLS and CDR2 is YYNGEE in the germline V gene. Germline trimming cut 2 bases from V and 4 bases from J; bases unmatched to any gene: 3. The sequence came from a young man in good health and CMV-seropositive. V is TRBV9 and J is TRBJ1-3; 7 nucleotides agree with TRBD1. Sample: PBMCs. CDR3 nucleotides: TGTGCCAGCAGCGTCGCAGGGGGGGGAAACACCATATATTTT. Residues: CASSVAGGGNTIYF.